The 14 T cell receptor beta chains given below trace back to one sample, sequenced in a study of cytomegalovirus exposure and HLA in healthy donors (dated by TCRdb to between 2016 and 2019). Library preparation employed the immunoSEQ multiplex PCR assay. The multiplex PCR relied on a mix of 60 forward primers for TCR Vbeta segments and 13 reverse primers for TCR Jbeta segments. Here the immuneACCESS table is served through TCRdb, limited to in-frame sequences with V and J called. Missing clones are a known gap in these copies; in checked studies unresolved V genes cover under half, and the rest lacks a known reason. The sample yields around 150,000 clones; approximately 67% were counted once. 6.5% of the sample belongs to the ten largest clones. Material: PBMCs. The receptor set was obtained from an older woman in good health and CMV-seronegative.

The V gene is TRBV19, the J gene TRBJ2-5; the D is unclear. This CDR3 spans 13 amino acids. Trimming shortened V by 3 bases and J by 3 bases, and 8 bases separated the two germline ends. Germline V CDR1 and CDR2: LNHDA, SQIVND (reference sequence). The CDR3 here is CASSIWQEETQYF. DNA for the CDR3: TGTGCCAGTAGTATCTGGCAGGAAGAGACCCAGTACTTC.

The chain is built from TRBV5-6 and TRBJ2-3; D is ambiguous. V was cut by 0 bases and J by 4 bases, with 9 bases left in between. This CDR3 contains 14 residues. Germline V gene sequence: CDR1 SGHDT, CDR2 YYEEEE. The CDR3 nucleotides are TGTGCCAGCAGCTTGGGACTCCGGGCAGATACGCAGTATTTT. Its translation: CASSLGLRADTQYF.

V usage is TRBV13 and J usage is TRBJ2-4; 7 bases line up with TRBD2. CDR1 is PRHDT and CDR2 is FYEKMQ in the germline V gene (reference sequence). This CDR3 is built from 15 residues. The trim removed 3 bases at V and 6 bases at J, leaving 8 bases unmatched. Written as DNA, the CDR3 is TGTGCCAGCAGCTTGAGACACCCGGGAGGAAACATTCAGTACTTC. As protein: CASSLRHPGGNIQYF. The full variable domain, with the rest looked up from reference TRBV13 and TRBJ2-4, is AAGVIQSPRHLIKEKRETATLKCYPIPRHDTVYWYQQGPGQDPQFLISFYEKMQSDKGSIPDRFSAQQFSDYHSELNMSSLELGDSALYFCASSLRHPGGNIQYFGAGTRLSVL.

This clone turned up a few times. The CDR3 coding sequence is TGTGCCAGCAGCTTCAACGGACTGGGGGATACGCAGTATTTT. This translates into CASSFNGLGDTQYF. The rearrangement uses TRBV5-5 and TRBJ2-3; D might be TRBD2 (5 bases). Germline V gene sequence: CDR1 SGHKS, CDR2 YYEKEE (reference sequence). V lost 2 bases and J lost 6, with 13 bases in between. The CDR3 sequence is 14 residues long.

This clone was detected many times. As DNA, the CDR3 is TGCAGCGTTGAAGATCCCCCGGGGGGGCCGATGAATGAGCAGTTCTTC. Its protein product is CSVEDPPGGPMNEQFF. This rearrangement joins TRBV29-1 to TRBJ2-1; TRBD2 agrees at 8 bases. Germline V lookup: CDR1 SQVTM, CDR2 ANQGSEA. V dropped 0 bases and J dropped 7; count of bases not matched to a gene: 11. There are 16 residues in the CDR3.

The chain joins TRBV5-1 to TRBJ2-7; the match to TRBD2 covers 10 bases. The CDR3 spans 15 residues. V shed 0 bases and J 5 bases; nucleotides not matched to a gene: 5. From germline, CDR1 is SGHRS and CDR2 YFSETQ. In DNA, the CDR3 is TGCGCCAGCAGCTTGGGGGTAGCGGGGGGAAACGAGCAGTACTTC. This sequence encodes CASSLGVAGGNEQYF. The full variable domain, rest sourced from reference TRBV5-1 and TRBJ2-7, is KAGVTQTPRYLIKTRGQQVTLSCSPISGHRSVSWYQQTPGQGLQFLFEYFSETQRNKGNFPGRFSGRQFSNSRSEMNVSTLELGDSALYLCASSLGVAGGNEQYFGPGTRLTVT.

This chain uses TRBV9 with TRBJ1-3; 8 positions match TRBD1. This CDR3 is 15 amino acids long. V lost 3 bases and J lost 5; bases outside the gene matches: 7. Germline values: CDR1 SGDLS, CDR2 YYNGEE. The CDR3 sequence: CASSETQGARNTIYF. The CDR3 DNA reads as TGTGCCAGCAGCGAAACTCAGGGGGCTAGAAACACCATATATTTT.

The rearrangement joins TRBV5-4 to TRBJ2-1; 9 bases align to TRBD1. The CDR3 consists of 15 residues. J was trimmed by 10 bases and V by 4 bases; bases with no gene match: 12. CDR1 and CDR2 (germline): SGHNT, YYREEE (reference sequence). CDR3 sequence (DNA): TGTGCCAGCAGCCCCCAGGACAGGGGCGACCTCGAGCAGTTCTTC. It translates to CASSPQDRGDLEQFF.

V gene TRBV19 combines with J gene TRBJ2-5, with D perhaps TRBD1 (5 bases). V gave up 6 bases and J gave up 1 base, with 15 bases separating them. Germline CDR1 LNHDA, CDR2 SQIVND (reference sequence). The CDR3 has 15 amino acids. This chain's CDR3 is CASRDSGIGQETQYF. DNA for the CDR3: TGTGCCAGTAGAGACTCAGGGATTGGCCAAGAGACCCAGTACTTC.

Comments on this clone: The junction departs from germline at one end; a sequencing error may be responsible. This chain links TRBV7-9 with TRBJ2-7; 7 bases fit TRBD1. The germline CDR1 and CDR2 sequences are SEHNR and FQNEAQ (reference sequence). This CDR3 comprises 14 residues. This chain's CDR3 is CSSSSGQNSYEQYF. CDR3 in DNA: TGTTCCAGCAGCTCGGGACAGAACTCCTACGAGCAGTACTTC.

The chain carries TRBV7-2 and TRBJ2-7; D possibly corresponds to TRBD1 (5 bases). Germline loops: CDR1 SGHTA, CDR2 FQGNSA. There are 13 residues in the CDR3. Trimming cost V 8 bases and J 2 bases, with 13 bases left between them. Here the CDR3 reads CASEERGAYEQYF. The DNA of the CDR3 is TGTGCCAGCGAGGAAAGGGGCGCCTACGAGCAGTACTTC.

V is TRBV7-6 and J is TRBJ2-5; D gene unclear. V was trimmed by 2 bases and J by 4 bases, leaving 8 bases between them. CDR1 is SGHVS, CDR2 FNYEAQ, per germline. This CDR3 is built from 13 residues. The CDR3 bases are TGTGCCAGCAGCTTACGTGGGCTAGAGACCCAGTACTTC. Protein: CASSLRGLETQYF. Using reference TRBV7-6 and TRBJ2-5 for the parts outside the CDR3, the full variable domain is GAGVSQSPRYKVTKRGQDVALRCDPISGHVSLYWYRQALGQGPEFLTYFNYEAQQDKSGLPNDRFSAERPEGSISTLTIQRTEQRDSAMYRCASSLRGLETQYFGPGTRLLVL.

This clone has only one observation. The chain joins TRBV7-9 to TRBJ2-5; 7 bases match TRBD2. With 0 bases clipped from V and 3 bases from J, the junction kept 4 bases outside the gene matches. This CDR3 comprises 15 residues. Germline loops: CDR1 SEHNR, CDR2 FQNEAQ (reference sequence). The CDR3 bases are TGTGCCAGCAGCTTAGCGTTGGGGGGGAAAGAGACCCAGTACTTC. This gives the protein CASSLALGGKETQYF.

The V gene is TRBV5-1, the J gene TRBJ2-3, with D unresolved. This CDR3 is 11 amino acids long. The V end lost 6 bases, the J end lost 3 bases, and 5 bases lay between the germline ends. CDR1 SGHRS and CDR2 YFSETQ come from the germline V gene. Here the CDR3 DNA reads TGCGCCAGCACCCTTACAGATACGCAGTATTTT. It codes for CASTLTDTQYF.